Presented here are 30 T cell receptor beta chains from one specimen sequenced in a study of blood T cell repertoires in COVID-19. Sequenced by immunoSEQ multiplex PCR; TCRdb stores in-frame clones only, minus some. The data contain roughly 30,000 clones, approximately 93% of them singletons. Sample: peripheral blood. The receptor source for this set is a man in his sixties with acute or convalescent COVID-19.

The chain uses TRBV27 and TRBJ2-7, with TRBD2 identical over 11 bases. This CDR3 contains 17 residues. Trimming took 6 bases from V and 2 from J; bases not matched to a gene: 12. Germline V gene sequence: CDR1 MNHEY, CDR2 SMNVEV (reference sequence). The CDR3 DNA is TGTGCCAGCAGACGAAGTTTACAACTAGCGGGAGCCTACGAGCAGTACTTC. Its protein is CASRRSLQLAGAYEQYF.

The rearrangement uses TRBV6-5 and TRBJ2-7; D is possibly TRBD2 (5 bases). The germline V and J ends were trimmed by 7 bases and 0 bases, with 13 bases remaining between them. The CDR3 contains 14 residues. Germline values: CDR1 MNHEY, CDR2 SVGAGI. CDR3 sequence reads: CASKAVRSSYEQYF. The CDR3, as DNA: TGTGCCAGCAAAGCGGTCAGGAGCTCCTACGAGCAGTACTTC.

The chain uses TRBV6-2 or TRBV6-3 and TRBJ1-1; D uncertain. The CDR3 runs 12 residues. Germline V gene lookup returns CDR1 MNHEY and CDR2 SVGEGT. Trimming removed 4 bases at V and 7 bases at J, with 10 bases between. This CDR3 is CASSFGVIEAFF. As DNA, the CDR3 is TGTGCCAGCAGTTTCGGAGTTATTGAAGCTTTCTTT.

The CDR3 bases are TGCGCCAGCAGCCCCTCTGGGACTAGCGTTTTAGAGACCCAGTACTTC. Encoded protein: CASSPSGTSVLETQYF. The chain is built from TRBV4-1 and TRBJ2-5; 10 bases align to TRBD2. The CDR3 runs 16 residues. The germline gives CDR1 MGHRA, CDR2 YSYEKL. V lost 4 bases, J lost 4 bases, and 9 bases stayed unmatched.

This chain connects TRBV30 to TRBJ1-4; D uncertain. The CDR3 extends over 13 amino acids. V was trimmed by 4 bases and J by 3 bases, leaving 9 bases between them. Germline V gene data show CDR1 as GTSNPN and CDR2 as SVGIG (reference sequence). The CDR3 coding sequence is TGTGCCTGGAACCGGGTCGCTAATGAAAAACTGTTTTTT. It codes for CAWNRVANEKLFF.

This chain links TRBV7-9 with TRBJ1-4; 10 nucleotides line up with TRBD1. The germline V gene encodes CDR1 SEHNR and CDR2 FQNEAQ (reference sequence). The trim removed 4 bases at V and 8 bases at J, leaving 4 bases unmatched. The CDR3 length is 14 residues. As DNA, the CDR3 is TGTGCCAGCAGCTCGGACAGGGGGTACGAAAAACTGTTTTTT. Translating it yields CASSSDRGYEKLFF.

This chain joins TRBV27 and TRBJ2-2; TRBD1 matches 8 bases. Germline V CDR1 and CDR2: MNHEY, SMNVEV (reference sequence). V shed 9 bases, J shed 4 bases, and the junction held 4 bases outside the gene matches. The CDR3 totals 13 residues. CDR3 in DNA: TGTGCCAGTAGCAGGGGGCTCACCGGGGAGCTGTTTTTT. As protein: CASSRGLTGELFF.

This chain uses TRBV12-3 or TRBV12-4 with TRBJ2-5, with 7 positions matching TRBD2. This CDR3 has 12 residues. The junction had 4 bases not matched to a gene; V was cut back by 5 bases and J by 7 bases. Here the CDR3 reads CASSGLGPTQYF. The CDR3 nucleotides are TGTGCCAGCAGTGGACTAGGACCGACCCAGTACTTC.

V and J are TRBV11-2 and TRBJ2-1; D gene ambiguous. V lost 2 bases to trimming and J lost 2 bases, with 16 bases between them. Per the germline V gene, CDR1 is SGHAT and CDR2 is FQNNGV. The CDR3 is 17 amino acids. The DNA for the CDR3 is TGTGCCAGCAGCTTAAATCGAGTAGCCGAGACCTACAATGAGCAGTTCTTC. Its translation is CASSLNRVAETYNEQFF. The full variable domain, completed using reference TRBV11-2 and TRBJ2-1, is EAGVAQSPRYKIIEKRQSVAFWCNPISGHATLYWYQQILGQGPKLLIQFQNNGVVDDSQLPKDRFSAERLKGVDSTLKIQPAKLEDSAVYLCASSLNRVAETYNEQFFGPGTRLTVL.

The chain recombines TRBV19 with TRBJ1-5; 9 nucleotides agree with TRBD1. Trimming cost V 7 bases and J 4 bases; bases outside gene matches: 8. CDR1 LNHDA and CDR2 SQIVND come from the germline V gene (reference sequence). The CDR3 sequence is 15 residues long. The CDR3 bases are TGTGCCAGTAACCCCGGGACAGGGCTTAATCAGCCCCAGCATTTT. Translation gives CASNPGTGLNQPQHF.

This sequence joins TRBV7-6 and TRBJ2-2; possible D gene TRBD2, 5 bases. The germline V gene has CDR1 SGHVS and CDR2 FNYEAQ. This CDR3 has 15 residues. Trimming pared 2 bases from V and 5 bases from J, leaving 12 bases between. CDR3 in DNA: TGTGCCAGCAGCTTACCCCTAGCTGCGACCGGGGAGCTGTTTTTT. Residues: CASSLPLAATGELFF.

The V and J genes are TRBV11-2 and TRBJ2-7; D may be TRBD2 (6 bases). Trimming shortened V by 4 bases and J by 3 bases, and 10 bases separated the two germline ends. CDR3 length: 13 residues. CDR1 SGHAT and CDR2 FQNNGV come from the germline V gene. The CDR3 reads CASSSPGVYEQYF. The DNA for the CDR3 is TGTGCCAGCAGCTCACCGGGAGTCTACGAGCAGTACTTC.

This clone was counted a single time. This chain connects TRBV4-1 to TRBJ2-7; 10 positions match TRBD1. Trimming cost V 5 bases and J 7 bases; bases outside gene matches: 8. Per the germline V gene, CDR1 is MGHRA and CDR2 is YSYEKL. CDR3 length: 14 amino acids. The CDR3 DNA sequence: TGCGCCAGCAGCTCCCGGGACAGGGGTGGGGAGCAGTACTTC. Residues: CASSSRDRGGEQYF.

The CDR3 here is CASSPVGQASSYNEQFF. The CDR3 DNA is TGTGCCAGCTCACCCGTGGGACAGGCCAGCTCCTACAATGAGCAGTTCTTC. The V and J genes are TRBV18 and TRBJ2-1; 8 nucleotides line up with TRBD1. CDR1 is KGHSH and CDR2 is LQKENI in the germline V gene. Trimming removed 3 bases from V and 0 bases from J; junction bases left unmatched: 7. This CDR3 contains 17 residues.

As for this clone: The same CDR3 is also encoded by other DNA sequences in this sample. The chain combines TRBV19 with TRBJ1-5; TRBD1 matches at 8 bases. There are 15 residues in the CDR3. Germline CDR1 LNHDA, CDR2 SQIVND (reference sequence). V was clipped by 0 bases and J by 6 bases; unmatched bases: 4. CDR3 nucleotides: TGTGCCAGTAGTATAGATACAGGGGGAAGTCAGCCCCAGCATTTT. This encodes CASSIDTGGSQPQHF. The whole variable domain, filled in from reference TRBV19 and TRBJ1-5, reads DGGITQSPKYLFRKEGQNVTLSCEQNLNHDAMYWYRQDPGQGLRLIYYSQIVNDFQKGDIAEGYSVSREKKESFPLTVTSAQKNPTAFYLCASSIDTGGSQPQHFGDGTRLSIL.

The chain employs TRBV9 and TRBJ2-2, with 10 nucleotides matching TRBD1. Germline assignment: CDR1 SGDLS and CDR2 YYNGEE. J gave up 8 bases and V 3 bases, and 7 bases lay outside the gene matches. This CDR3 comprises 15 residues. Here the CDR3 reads CASSGQGASLGELFF. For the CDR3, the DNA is TGTGCCAGCAGCGGACAGGGGGCTTCTCTAGGGGAGCTGTTTTTT. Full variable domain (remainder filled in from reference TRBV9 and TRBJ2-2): DSGVTQTPKHLITATGQRVTLRCSPRSGDLSVYWYQQSLDQGLQFLIQYYNGEERAKGNILERFSAQQFPDLHSELNLSSLELGDSALYFCASSGQGASLGELFFGEGSRLTVL.

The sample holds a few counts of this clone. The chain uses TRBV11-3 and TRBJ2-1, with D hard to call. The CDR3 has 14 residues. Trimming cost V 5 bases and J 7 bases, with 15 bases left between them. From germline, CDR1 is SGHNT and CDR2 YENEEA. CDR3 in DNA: TGTGCCAGCAGCCCGATTAACGCCCAGAATGAGCAGTTCTTC. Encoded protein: CASSPINAQNEQFF.

CDR3: CASSLGVRVSYEQYF. CDR3 in DNA: TGTGCCAGCAGCTTAGGGGTCAGGGTGTCCTACGAGCAGTACTTC. The chain employs TRBV11-3 and TRBJ2-7, with D perhaps matching TRBD1 (5 bases). V gave up 1 base and J gave up 1 base, with 11 bases separating them. The CDR3 loop spans 15 amino acids. Looked up from germline, CDR1 is SGHNT and CDR2 is YENEEA.

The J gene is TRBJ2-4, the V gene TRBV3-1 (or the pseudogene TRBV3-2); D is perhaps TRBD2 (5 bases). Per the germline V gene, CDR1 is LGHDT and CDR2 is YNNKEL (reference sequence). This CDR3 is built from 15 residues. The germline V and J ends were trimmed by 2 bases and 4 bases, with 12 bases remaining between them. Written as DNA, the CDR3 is TGTGCCAGCAGCCAAAGCAGCGGAATAAAAAACATTCAGTACTTC. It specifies CASSQSSGIKNIQYF.

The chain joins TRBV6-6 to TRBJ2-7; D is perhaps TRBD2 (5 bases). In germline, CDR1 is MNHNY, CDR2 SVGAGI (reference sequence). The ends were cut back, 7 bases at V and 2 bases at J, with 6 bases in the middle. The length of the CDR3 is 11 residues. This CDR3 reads CASTGTYEQYF. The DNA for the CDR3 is TGTGCCAGCACGGGAACCTACGAGCAGTACTTC.

CDR3 DNA: TGTGCCAGCAGCCAGGCACTAGCGGGAGGGCCGGGGACCCAGTACTTC. It specifies CASSQALAGGPGTQYF. The chain recombines TRBV3-1 (or the pseudogene TRBV3-2) with TRBJ2-5; 13 positions match TRBD2. CDR1 and CDR2 from the germline V gene are LGHDT and YNNKEL (reference sequence). J gave up 7 bases and V 3 bases, and 8 bases lay outside the gene matches. The CDR3 sequence is 16 residues long.

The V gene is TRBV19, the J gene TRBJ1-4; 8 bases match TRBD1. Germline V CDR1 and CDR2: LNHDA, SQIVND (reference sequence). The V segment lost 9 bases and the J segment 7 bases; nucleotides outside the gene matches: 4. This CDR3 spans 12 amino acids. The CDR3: CASRQGTEKLFF. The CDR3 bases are TGTGCCAGCAGACAGGGGACTGAAAAACTGTTTTTT.

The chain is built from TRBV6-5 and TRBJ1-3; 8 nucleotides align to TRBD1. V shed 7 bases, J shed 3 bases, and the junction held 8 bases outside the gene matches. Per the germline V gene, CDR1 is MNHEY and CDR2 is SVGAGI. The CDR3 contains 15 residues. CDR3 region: CASTGTGFFGNTIYF. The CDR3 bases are TGTGCCAGCACCGGGACAGGCTTTTTTGGAAACACCATATATTTT.

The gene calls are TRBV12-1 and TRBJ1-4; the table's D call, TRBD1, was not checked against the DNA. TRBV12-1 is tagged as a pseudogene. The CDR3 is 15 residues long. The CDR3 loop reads CASSLGKGWSEKLFF. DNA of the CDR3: TGTGCCAGCAGCTTGGGGAAGGGGTGGAGTGAAAAACTGTTTTTT.

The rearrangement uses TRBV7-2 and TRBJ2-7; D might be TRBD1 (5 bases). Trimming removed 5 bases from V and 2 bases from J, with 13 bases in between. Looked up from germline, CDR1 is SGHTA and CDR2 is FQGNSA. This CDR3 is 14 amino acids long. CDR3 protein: CASSLGAGAYEQYV. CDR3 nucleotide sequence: TGTGCCAGCAGCCTAGGGGCAGGCGCCTACGAGCAGTACGTC.

CDR3 sequence: CASSARDRGTCEQYV. The CDR3 coding sequence is TGTGCCAGCAGCGCGCGGGACAGGGGTACCTGCGAGCAGTACGTC. The V and J genes are TRBV21-1 and TRBJ2-7; TRBD1 is taken as the D call from the table, unchecked against the DNA. TRBV21-1 is a documented pseudogene. The CDR3 loop spans 15 amino acids.

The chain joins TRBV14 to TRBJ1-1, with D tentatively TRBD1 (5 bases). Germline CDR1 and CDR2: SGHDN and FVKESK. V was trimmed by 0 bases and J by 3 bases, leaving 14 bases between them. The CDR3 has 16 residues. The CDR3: CASSQERGALYTEAFF. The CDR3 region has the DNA TGTGCCAGCAGCCAAGAAAGGGGCGCGTTATACACTGAAGCTTTCTTT.

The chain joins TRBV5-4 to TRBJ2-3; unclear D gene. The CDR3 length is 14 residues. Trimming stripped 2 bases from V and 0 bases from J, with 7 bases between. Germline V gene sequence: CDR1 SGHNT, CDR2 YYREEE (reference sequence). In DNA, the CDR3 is TGTGCCAGCAGCTTCGACATCAGCACAGATACGCAGTATTTT. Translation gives CASSFDISTDTQYF.

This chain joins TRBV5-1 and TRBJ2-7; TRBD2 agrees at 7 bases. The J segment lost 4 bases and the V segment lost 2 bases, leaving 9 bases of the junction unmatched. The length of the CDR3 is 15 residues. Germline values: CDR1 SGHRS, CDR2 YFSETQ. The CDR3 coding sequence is TGCGCCAGCAGCTTTCCGGGGGGAGTAGAGTACGAGCAGTACGTC. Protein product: CASSFPGGVEYEQYV.

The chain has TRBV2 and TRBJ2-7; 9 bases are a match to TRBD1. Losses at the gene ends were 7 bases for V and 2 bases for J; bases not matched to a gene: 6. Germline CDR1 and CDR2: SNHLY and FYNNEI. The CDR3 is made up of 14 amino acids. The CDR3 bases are TGTGCCAGCACAACCGGGACAGGGACCTACGAGCAGTACTTC. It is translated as CASTTGTGTYEQYF.